Below are 8 T cell receptor beta chains sequenced from a single sample in a study of T cell changes during pregnancy in multiple sclerosis. The repertoire was sequenced with immunoSEQ multiplex PCR; TCRdb's copy has only in-frame clones and lacks some. The profile shows more than 85,000 clones, 90% to 95% of them singletons. Sample: peripheral blood, taken before pregnancy. Receptors were obtained from a female donor with multiple sclerosis, enrolled in a pregnancy study.

V gene TRBV7-2 combines with J gene TRBJ2-1, with 9 bases that match TRBD2. The J segment lost 2 bases and the V segment lost 2 bases, leaving 4 bases of the junction unmatched. Looked up from germline, CDR1 is SGHTA and CDR2 is FQGNSA. The CDR3 has 16 amino acids. CDR3 nucleotides: TGTGCCAGCAGCTTAAATGCGGGGGGGGCCTACAATGAGCAGTTCTTC. Translation gives CASSLNAGGAYNEQFF.

The chain couples TRBV28 to TRBJ1-5, with D hard to call. The CDR3 totals 14 residues. V was shortened by 4 bases and J by 2 bases, with 9 bases between the two germline ends. CDR1 is MDHEN, CDR2 SYDVKM, per germline. CDR3 residues: CASSWRGRNQPQHF. CDR3 nucleotides: TGTGCCAGCAGTTGGAGAGGTCGCAATCAGCCCCAGCATTTT.

This clone came up a few times. The genes are TRBV6-5 and TRBJ2-7; weak D call: TRBD1 (5 bases). The CDR3 extends over 14 amino acids. Germline V lookup: CDR1 MNHEY, CDR2 SVGAGI. With 1 base removed from V and 5 bases from J, the gap between germline ends came to 12 bases. DNA for the CDR3: TGTGCCAGCAGTTACTACCAGGGTAACCACGAGCAGTACTTC. Its protein is CASSYYQGNHEQYF.

This rearrangement joins TRBV27 to TRBJ2-7; possibly TRBD2 for D (5 bases). Deletions cut 4 bases from V and 0 bases from J, with 10 bases between. Germline V gene lookup returns CDR1 MNHEY and CDR2 SMNVEV (reference sequence). The CDR3 contains 14 residues. The DNA for the CDR3 is TGTGCCAGCAGTTGGGGAGCGACCTCCTACGAGCAGTACTTC. Its protein is CASSWGATSYEQYF.

CDR3 region: CASSIVLAGVNEQFF. The CDR3 DNA reads TGTGCCAGTAGTATAGTACTAGCGGGAGTGAATGAGCAGTTCTTC. The chain carries TRBV19 and TRBJ2-1, with 11 bases fitting TRBD2. V was pared by 1 base and J by 7 bases, with 3 bases of the junction left unmatched. The germline gives CDR1 LNHDA, CDR2 SQIVND (reference sequence). The CDR3 totals 15 residues.

The V call is TRBV5-1, the J call TRBJ1-1, with D possibly TRBD1 on 6 matching bases. Germline V gives CDR1 SGHRS, CDR2 YFSETQ. V was clipped by 3 bases and J by 7 bases, with 16 bases between them. This CDR3 contains 14 residues. The CDR3 region has the DNA TGCGCCAGCAGCTCCGGAGCAGGGGCAGTTGAAGCTTTCTTT. It encodes CASSSGAGAVEAFF.

The rearrangement joins TRBV19 to TRBJ1-5; D is unclear. The V end lost 6 bases, the J end lost 0 bases, and 12 bases lay between the germline ends. Germline V gene data show CDR1 as LNHDA and CDR2 as SQIVND (reference sequence). The CDR3 covers 15 residues. The CDR3 protein is CASSHDSYSNQPQHF. The DNA of the CDR3 is TGTGCCAGTAGCCACGACTCATATAGCAATCAGCCCCAGCATTTT.

The rearrangement uses TRBV30 and TRBJ1-3; D is unresolved. The germline CDR1 and CDR2 sequences are GTSNPN and SVGIG (reference sequence). CDR3 size: 15 residues. The V end lost 5 bases, the J end lost 2 bases, and 16 bases lay between the germline ends. CDR3 nucleotide sequence: TGTGCCTGGCACACGCCCTCTGGCCCTGGAAACACCATATATTTT. This sequence encodes CAWHTPSGPGNTIYF. The whole variable domain, filled in from reference TRBV30 and TRBJ1-3, reads SQTIHQWPATLVQPVGSPLSLECTVEGTSNPNLYWYRQAAGRGLQLLFYSVGIGQISSEVPQNLSASRPQDRQFILSSKKLLLSDSGFYLCAWHTPSGPGNTIYFGEGSWLTVV.